The next 7 T cell receptor beta chains were all read from a single sample in a study of T cells in localized non-small cell lung cancer. Assay: immunoSEQ multiplex PCR; the TCRdb copy retains only in-frame clones and omits some. The repertoire includes 21,000 or so clones, around 85% of them detected once, and more than 15% sits in the top ten. The source was PBMCs, collected before any cancer treatment. These receptors were collected from a woman aged 35 to 69 with stage II squamous cell lung carcinoma.

The chain has TRBV6-4 and TRBJ2-2, with D tentatively TRBD1 (6 bases). The CDR3 is 14 residues long. V was cut by 8 bases and J by 2 bases, with 12 bases left in between. The germline gives CDR1 MRHNA, CDR2 SNTAGT. The CDR3 DNA reads TGTGCCAGCCGCAGGGGCTCCAACACCGGGGAGCTGTTTTTT. Protein sequence: CASRRGSNTGELFF.

The V gene is TRBV9, the J gene TRBJ2-5; D is ambiguous. CDR3 length equals 13 residues. Trimming pared 3 bases from V and 5 bases from J, leaving 11 bases between. Germline loops: CDR1 SGDLS, CDR2 YYNGEE. CDR3 sequence: CASSGNQGETQYF. The CDR3 DNA sequence: TGTGCCAGCAGCGGGAACCAAGGGGAGACCCAGTACTTC. Using reference TRBV9 and TRBJ2-5 for the parts outside the CDR3, the full variable domain is DSGVTQTPKHLITATGQRVTLRCSPRSGDLSVYWYQQSLDQGLQFLIQYYNGEERAKGNILERFSAQQFPDLHSELNLSSLELGDSALYFCASSGNQGETQYFGPGTRLLVL.

This clone was observed a single time. The CDR3 is CASSYAQGWHGYTF. In nucleotides, the CDR3 is TGTGCCAGCAGTTACGCACAGGGGTGGCATGGCTACACCTTC. The chain is built from TRBV6-5 and TRBJ1-2; 7 bases line up with TRBD1. CDR1 MNHEY and CDR2 SVGAGI come from the germline V gene. This CDR3 has 14 amino acids. V shed 2 bases, J shed 6 bases, and the junction held 6 bases outside the gene matches.

The CDR3 protein is CASSTPLAGARNEQYF. CDR3 DNA: TGTGCCAGTAGTACTCCCCTAGCGGGAGCTCGCAACGAGCAGTACTTC. The rearrangement joins TRBV19 to TRBJ2-7; 10 nucleotides line up with TRBD2. The V gene end was trimmed by 4 bases and the J gene end by 5 bases; junction bases not matched to a gene: 11. Per the germline V gene, CDR1 is LNHDA and CDR2 is SQIVND (reference sequence). This CDR3 is 16 amino acids long.

The chain combines TRBV27 with TRBJ2-3, with 14 bases identical to TRBD2. The length of the CDR3 is 20 residues. V shed 5 bases and J 2 bases; nucleotides not matched to a gene: 15. Germline assignment: CDR1 MNHEY and CDR2 SMNVEV (reference sequence). CDR3 sequence (DNA): TGTGCCAGCAGTCCGCTTTGGTGGGGGACTAGCGGGAGCGACACAGATACGCAGTATTTT. This encodes CASSPLWWGTSGSDTDTQYF.

This clone has a single count. The V gene is TRBV19, the J gene TRBJ1-5; D may be TRBD1 (6 bases). Trimming left V 6 bases short and J 2 bases short, with 14 bases between. The CDR3 runs to 15 residues. Germline V gene lookup returns CDR1 LNHDA and CDR2 SQIVND (reference sequence). The CDR3 DNA follows: TGTGCCAGTAGCGGCAGGGGCTATGGCAATCAGCCCCAGCATTTT. It translates to CASSGRGYGNQPQHF.

The chain recombines TRBV19 with TRBJ2-1; a possible D gene is TRBD1 (6 bases). The CDR3 is 14 amino acids. Per germline, CDR1 LNHDA and CDR2 SQIVND (reference sequence). Trimming took 8 bases from V and 7 from J, leaving 18 bases between them. The CDR3 region is CASLSRGQTNEQFF. The CDR3 bases are TGTGCCAGTCTTTCCCGGGGACAAACGAATGAGCAGTTCTTC.